This T cell receptor beta chain was recovered during a study of lymphopenia after photon versus proton radiotherapy. General observations from the study: Better survival with proton therapy was suggested as possible, not demonstrated.

Profiling relied on immunoSEQ multiplex PCR, and the TCRdb table lists in-frame clones only, not all of them. The table lists 65,000 to 75,000 clones, about 90% of them singletons. For this clone: The antigen is undetermined.

With 7 bases removed from V and 4 bases from J, the gap between germline ends came to 26 bases. The CDR3 covers 17 residues. Germline CDR1 SGHAT, CDR2 FQNNGV. V usage is TRBV11-2 and J usage is TRBJ2-7; tentatively, D is TRBD1 or TRBD2 (5 bases each). This clonotype originated in a man aged 80 or over with esophageal cancer. The sequencing used peripheral blood, collected from a patient treated with proton-based radiotherapy. This CDR3 reads CASTLLGDFSRSYEQYF. DNA for the CDR3: TGTGCCAGCACCCTTTTGGGGGATTTTTCTCGGTCGTACGAGCAGTACTTC.